This TCR beta chain was found in a study of T cells in Graves' hyperthyroidism and ophthalmopathy. Template material for amplifying TCR beta CDR3 regions consisted of RNA transcripts. Primed by the HTBI set, a first-round RT-PCR was run on the TCR CDR3. TCRdb re-called the multiplex PCR reads through MiXCR, storing one row per CDR3 protein. The sample lists around 700,000 distinct CDR3 sequences, over 15% seen once, with roughly a sixth in the top ten. Whole-study results and caveats: Appearing also in blood were most of the thyroid clonotypes expanded above 0.001.

CDR3 length equals 17 residues. Germline loops: CDR1 LGHNA, CDR2 YNFKEQ. With V trimmed by 5 bases and J by 4 bases, 14 bases remained unmatched. In patients aged 18 to 65, hyperthyroidism was newly diagnosed, with duration under 2 months. Not enrolled were patients with uncontrolled infection, other autoimmune disease, pregnancy or lactation. The PBMCs had their origin in about 9.7 ml of fresh peripheral blood. Worth noting for this clonotype: The antigen is undetermined.

The clonotype comes from a woman aged 45-65 years with Graves' hyperthyroidism that later progressed to Graves' ophthalmopathy. V and J are TRBV4-2 and TRBJ1-1; TRBD1 matches at 9 bases. Input material: blood. The CDR3 is CASSVLRTGVRGTEAFF. The DNA for the CDR3 is TGTGCCAGCAGCGTCCTCAGGACAGGGGTACGCGGCACTGAAGCTTTCTTT.